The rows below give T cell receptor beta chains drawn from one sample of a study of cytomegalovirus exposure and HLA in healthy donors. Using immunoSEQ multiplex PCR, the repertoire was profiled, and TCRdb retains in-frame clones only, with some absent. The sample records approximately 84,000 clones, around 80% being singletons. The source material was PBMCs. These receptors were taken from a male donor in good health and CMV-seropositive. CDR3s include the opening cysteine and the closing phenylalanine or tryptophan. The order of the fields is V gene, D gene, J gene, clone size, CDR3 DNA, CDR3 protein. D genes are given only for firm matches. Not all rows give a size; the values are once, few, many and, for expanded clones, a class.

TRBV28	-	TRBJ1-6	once	TGTGCCAGCAGTTTTCTGGGTTGGAGTAATTCACCCCTCCACTTT	CASSFLGWSNSPLHF
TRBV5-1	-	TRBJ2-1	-	TGCGCCAGCAGCTCTGGCCTCTTACAGGGAGGGTCCTACAATGAGCAGTTCTTC	CASSSGLLQGGSYNEQFF
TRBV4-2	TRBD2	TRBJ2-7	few	TGTGCCAGCAGTCGGGAGGGACTAGCGGAACCCTACGAGCAGTACTTC	CASSREGLAEPYEQYF
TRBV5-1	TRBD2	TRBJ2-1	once	TGCGCCAGCAGCTTGGTGGGAGGGACCATTAAATCCTACAATGAGCAGTTCTTC	CASSLVGGTIKSYNEQFF
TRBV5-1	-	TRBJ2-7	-	TGCGCCAGCAGCCCGGACACTTACGAGCAGTACTTC	CASSPDTYEQYF
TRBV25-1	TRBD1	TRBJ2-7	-	TGTGCCAGCAGTGGCCGGGACAGGGAGTCCTACGAGCAGTACTTC	CASSGRDRESYEQYF
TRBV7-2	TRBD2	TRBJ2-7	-	TGTGCCAGCAGCTTACTACTAGCGGGGGCCTACGAGCAGTACTTC	CASSLLLAGAYEQYF
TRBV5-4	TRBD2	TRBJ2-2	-	TGTGCCAGCAGCTTCAGGGCTAGCGGGAGGCACACCGGGGAGCTGTTTTTT	CASSFRASGRHTGELFF
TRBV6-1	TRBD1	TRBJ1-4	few	TGTGCCAGCAGAAGGACAGGGGAAGTTGAAAAACTGTTTTTT	CASRRTGEVEKLFF
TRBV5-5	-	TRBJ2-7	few	TGTGCCAGCAGCTTTGGACTGATCTACGAGCAGTACTTC	CASSFGLIYEQYF
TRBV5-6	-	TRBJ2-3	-	TGTGCCAGCAGCTTGGCGGGAAGAGCAGATACGCAGTATTTT	CASSLAGRADTQYF
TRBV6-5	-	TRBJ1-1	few	TGTGCCAGCAGTTACGGGGCAGGGTCAGTGAACACTGAAGCTTTCTTT	CASSYGAGSVNTEAFF
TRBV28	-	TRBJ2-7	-	TGTGCCAGCAGTTCATACGGGAACTACGAGCAGTACTTC	CASSSYGNYEQYF
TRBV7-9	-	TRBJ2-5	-	TGTTCCAGCAGCACATACAGGGATGAAGAGACCCAGTACTTC	CSSSTYRDEETQYF
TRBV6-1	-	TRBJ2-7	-	TGTGCCAGCAGGACTAGTAAGTTCCCCTACGAGCAGTACTTC	CASRTSKFPYEQYF
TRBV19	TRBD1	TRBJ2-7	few	TGTGCCAGTAGTCCCCGGGACAGGGGCGAGCAGTACTTC	CASSPRDRGEQYF
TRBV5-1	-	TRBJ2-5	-	TGCGCCAGCAGCCCGCATGGGTTGGCGGCGTCCCAAGAGACCCAGTACTTC	CASSPHGLAASQETQYF
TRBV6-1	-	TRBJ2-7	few	TGTGCCAGCGTGGGGTGGCGGGTAGACTACGAGCAGTACTTC	CASVGWRVDYEQYF
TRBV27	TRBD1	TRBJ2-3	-	TGTGCCAGCAGCCCCCCGGGACAGCGTCCGCGTGAGGGGCAGTATTTT	CASSPPGQRPREGQYF
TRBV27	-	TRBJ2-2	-	TGTGCCAGCAGTTCGGCCGGGATACAGAACACCGGGGAGCTGTTTTTT	CASSSAGIQNTGELFF
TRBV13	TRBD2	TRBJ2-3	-	TGTGCCAGCAGCATCGGACTAGCGGGAGAAGGGTCAGATACGCAGTATTTT	CASSIGLAGEGSDTQYF
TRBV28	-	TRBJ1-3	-	TGTGCCAGCAGTTTTAACACAGTTCCAAACACCATATATTTT	CASSFNTVPNTIYF
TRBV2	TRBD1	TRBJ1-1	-	TGTGCCAGCAGTAGCGGGACAGGGGTTAAACCTTTCTTT	CASSSGTGVKPFF
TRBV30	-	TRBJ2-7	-	TGTGCCTGGAGTGTATGGGGGGGGGCCGGCGAGCAGTACTTC	CAWSVWGGAGEQYF
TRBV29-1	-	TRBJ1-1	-	-	CSVGQGAFFF
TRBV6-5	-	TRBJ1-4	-	TGTGCCAGCAGTTCGAATGGGGGGAATGAAAAACTGTTTTTT	CASSSNGGNEKLFF
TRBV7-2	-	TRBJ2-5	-	TGTGCCAGCAGCCAGATCGTCGGGGAGACCCAGTACTTC	CASSQIVGETQYF
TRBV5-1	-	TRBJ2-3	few	TGCGCCAGCAGCTTGGGACTTAACACAGATACGCAGTATTTT	CASSLGLNTDTQYF
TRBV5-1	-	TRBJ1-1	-	TGCGCCAGCAGCTACTTGACATCGAACACTGAAGCTTTCTTT	CASSYLTSNTEAFF
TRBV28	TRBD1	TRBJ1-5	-	TGTGCCAGCAGTGTCGGGACAGCAATCTATCAGCCCCAGCATTTT	CASSVGTAIYQPQHF
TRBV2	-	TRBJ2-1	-	TGTGCCAGCAGTGACCCCGGTGGGCAGTTCTTC	CASSDPGGQFF
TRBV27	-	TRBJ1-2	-	TGTGCCAGCAGTCCCCTGGGGGGGGTTTGGTATGGCTACACCTTC	CASSPLGGVWYGYTF
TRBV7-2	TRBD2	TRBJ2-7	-	TGTGCCAGCAGCCCCCGTGGGACTAGCGGGACTTACGAGCAGTACTTC	CASSPRGTSGTYEQYF
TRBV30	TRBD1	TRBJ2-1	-	TGTGCCTGGAGCGCCTGGACAGGGAATCCTACGAGCTCCTACAATGAGCAGTTCTTC	CAWSAWTGNPTSSYNEQFF
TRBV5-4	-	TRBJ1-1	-	TGTGCCAGCAGCTTCGGGCCGACGTCTACGGGGACTTTCTTT	CASSFGPTSTGTFF
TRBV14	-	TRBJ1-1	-	TGTGCCAGCAGCCGCGGGAGAGCTGAAGCTTTCTTT	CASSRGRAEAFF
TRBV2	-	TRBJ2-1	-	TGTGCCAGCAGTGAAACAGGGTTGCAGTTCTTC	CASSETGLQFF
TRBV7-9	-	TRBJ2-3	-	TGTGCCTCGGGTCTGATAATGGATACGCAGTATTTT	CASGLIMDTQYF
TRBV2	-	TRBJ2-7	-	TGTGCCAGCACTGAAGCGGGCAGAACCTACGAGCAGTACTTC	CASTEAGRTYEQYF
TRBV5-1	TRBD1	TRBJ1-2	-	TGCGCCAGCACCCGGAGAGGGGGCGACGCCTATGGCTACACCTTC	CASTRRGGDAYGYTF
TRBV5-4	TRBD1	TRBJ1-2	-	TGTGCCAGCAGCCCACTTTCGCAACCGGGACAGGGGGTCTATGGCTACACCTTC	CASSPLSQPGQGVYGYTF
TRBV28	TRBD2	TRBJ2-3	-	TGTGCCAGCAGTTTCGGACTAGCGGGAGGGTTGAGACTCACAGATACGCAGTATTTT	CASSFGLAGGLRLTDTQYF
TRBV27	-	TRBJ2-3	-	TGTGCCAGCAGTTTAGCGAGGCCCAGCACAGATACGCAGTATTTT	CASSLARPSTDTQYF
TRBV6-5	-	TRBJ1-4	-	TGTGCCAGCAGTTACAGAGGCATTAATGAAAAACTGTTTTTT	CASSYRGINEKLFF